Presented here are 12 T cell receptor beta chains from one specimen sequenced in a study of CD8+ T cells in alopecia areata. RNA was isolated and reverse transcribed to cDNA, the sequencing template. Repertoires were generated with immunoSEQ multiplex PCR, while TCRdb's copy carries only in-frame clones and drops some. The sample gives roughly 200,000 clones, under 60% of which show up once; roughly 13% is in the top ten. Indicated treatment: oral pan-JAK inhibitor, 5-10 mg twice daily. The source was CD8+ T cells sorted from blood, collected at week 24, from a patient treated with tofacitinib. The receptors here all came from a human donor with alopecia areata.

This clone was observed a handful of times. The chain combines TRBV4-1 with TRBJ1-1, with 8 positions matching TRBD1. Unmatched junction bases numbered 8, after V lost 3 bases and J lost 5 bases. CDR3 length: 15 residues. Germline CDR1 reads MGHRA; CDR2 reads YSYEKL. CDR3 sequence reads: CASSHLFGTGTEAFF. In DNA form, the CDR3 reads TGCGCCAGCAGCCATTTATTTGGGACAGGAACTGAAGCTTTCTTT.

V gene TRBV13 combines with J gene TRBJ1-1; the D is unclear. The CDR3 runs 14 residues. Trimming removed 1 base from V and 0 bases from J, with 6 bases in between. CDR1 PRHDT and CDR2 FYEKMQ come from the germline V gene (reference sequence). This CDR3 reads CASSLANMNTEAFF. The CDR3 DNA reads as TGTGCCAGCAGCTTAGCCAACATGAACACTGAAGCTTTCTTT.

In this sample, this clone turned up a few times. The chain couples TRBV6-5 to TRBJ2-7; D may be TRBD1 (6 bases). The CDR3 sequence is 15 residues long. Trimming stripped 6 bases from V and 0 bases from J, with 15 bases between. Germline CDR1 MNHEY, CDR2 SVGAGI. The chain's CDR3 is CASSETRGSSYEQYF. In DNA form, the CDR3 reads TGTGCCAGCAGCGAAACCAGGGGAAGCTCCTACGAGCAGTACTTC.

The sample holds a few counts of this clone. The chain joins TRBV4-1 to TRBJ2-7; TRBD1 might be the D (5 bases). V shed 5 bases and J shed 2 bases, with 10 bases lying between them. The CDR3 covers 13 residues. The germline V gene has CDR1 MGHRA and CDR2 YSYEKL. Here the CDR3 reads CASSVSDTYEQYF. The CDR3, as DNA: TGCGCCAGCAGCGTGTCGGACACCTACGAGCAGTACTTC.

This sequence joins TRBV10-3 and TRBJ2-1; 8 bases agree with TRBD1. Looked up from germline, CDR1 is ENHRY and CDR2 is SYGVKD. This CDR3 contains 18 residues. V was clipped by 1 base and J by 4 bases; unmatched bases: 12. The CDR3 is CAISELGTGASRYNEQFF. The DNA for the CDR3 is TGTGCCATCAGTGAGTTGGGGACAGGAGCCTCACGATACAATGAGCAGTTCTTC.

The V gene is TRBV27, the J gene TRBJ2-1, with D uncertain. V lost 2 bases and J lost 9, with 11 bases in between. Germline V gene data show CDR1 as MNHEY and CDR2 as SMNVEV (reference sequence). The CDR3 runs to 13 residues. CDR3 DNA sequence: TGTGCCAGCAGTTTAGGTCCCAAGGGTGAGCAGTTCTTC. This encodes CASSLGPKGEQFF.

This clone was seen a handful of times. This chain links TRBV5-1 with TRBJ2-7, with 9 bases that match TRBD1. Germline values: CDR1 SGHRS, CDR2 YFSETQ. Trimming took 0 bases from V and 5 from J; bases not matched to a gene: 6. The CDR3 spans 15 residues. The CDR3 protein is CASSLETGGIDEQYF. The CDR3 region has the DNA TGCGCCAGCAGCTTGGAGACAGGGGGTATCGACGAGCAGTACTTC.

V is TRBV29-1 and J is TRBJ2-7; D may be TRBD2 (6 bases). The length of the CDR3 is 12 residues. V was cut by 4 bases and J by 4 bases, with 11 bases left in between. Germline lookup yields CDR1 SQVTM and CDR2 ANQGSEA. CDR3 sequence (DNA): TGCAGCGTTGTTGGAGGGGAATACGAGCAGTACTTC. This encodes CSVVGGEYEQYF.

This clone showed up just a few times. This same CDR3 is encoded by further DNA sequences in the sample. CDR3 in amino acids: CSVEGRPGQGSYEQYF. The CDR3 DNA sequence: TGCAGCGTTGAAGGTCGGCCGGGACAGGGCTCCTACGAGCAGTACTTC. The chain recombines TRBV29-1 with TRBJ2-7; 9 bases are a match to TRBD1. Germline V CDR1 and CDR2: SQVTM, ANQGSEA. V shed 1 base and J 0 bases; nucleotides not matched to a gene: 7. The CDR3 contains 16 residues.

This clone was detected a few times. CDR3 coding DNA: TGTGCCAGCAGCTCATCCGACAGGCACCCCGCTAACTATGGCTACACCTTC. This sequence encodes CASSSSDRHPANYGYTF. The chain has TRBV7-9 and TRBJ1-2, with TRBD1 as a possible D gene (6 bases). CDR1 SEHNR and CDR2 FQNEAQ come from the germline V gene (reference sequence). The V and J ends lost 4 bases and 0 bases respectively, with 18 bases between them. The CDR3 consists of 17 residues.

The J gene is TRBJ1-1, the V gene TRBV7-9; TRBD1 might be the D (5 bases). V was pared by 1 base and J by 6 bases, with 12 bases between. The V gene's germline CDR1 is SEHNR and CDR2 FQNEAQ (reference sequence). The CDR3 runs 14 residues. Written as DNA, the CDR3 is TGTGCCAGCAGCTTAGTCCGGGGGGTCGCTGAAGCTTTCTTT. Amino acids: CASSLVRGVAEAFF.

In its sample, this clone was seen once. The chain joins TRBV30 to TRBJ2-3, with D hard to call. Germline assignment: CDR1 GTSNPN and CDR2 SVGIG (reference sequence). Trimming cost V 5 bases and J 1 base, with 4 bases left between them. This CDR3 has 11 amino acids. The CDR3 region has the DNA TGTGCCTGGGGGGGCACAGATACGCAGTATTTT. Protein sequence: CAWGGTDTQYF.